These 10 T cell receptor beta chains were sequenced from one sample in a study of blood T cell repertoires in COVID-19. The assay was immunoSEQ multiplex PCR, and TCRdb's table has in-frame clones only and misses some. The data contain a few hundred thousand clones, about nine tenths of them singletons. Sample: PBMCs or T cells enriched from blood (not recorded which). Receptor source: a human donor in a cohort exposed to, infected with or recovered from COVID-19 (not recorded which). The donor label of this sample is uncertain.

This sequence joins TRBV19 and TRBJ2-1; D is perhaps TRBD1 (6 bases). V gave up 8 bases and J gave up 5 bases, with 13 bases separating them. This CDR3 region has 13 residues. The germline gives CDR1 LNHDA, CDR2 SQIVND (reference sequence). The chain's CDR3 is CASSLRGDNEQFF. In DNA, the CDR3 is TGTGCCAGTTCTCTCAGGGGCGACAATGAGCAGTTCTTC. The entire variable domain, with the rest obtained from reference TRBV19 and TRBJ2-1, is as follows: DGGITQSPKYLFRKEGQNVTLSCEQNLNHDAMYWYRQDPGQGLRLIYYSQIVNDFQKGDIAEGYSVSREKKESFPLTVTSAQKNPTAFYLCASSLRGDNEQFFGPGTRLTVL.

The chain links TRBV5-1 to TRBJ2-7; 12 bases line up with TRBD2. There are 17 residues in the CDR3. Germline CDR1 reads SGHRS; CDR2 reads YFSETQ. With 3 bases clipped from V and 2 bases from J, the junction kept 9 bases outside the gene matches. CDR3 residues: CASSWTSGDRLTYEQYF. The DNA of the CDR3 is TGCGCCAGCAGCTGGACTAGCGGGGACCGATTAACCTACGAGCAGTACTTC.

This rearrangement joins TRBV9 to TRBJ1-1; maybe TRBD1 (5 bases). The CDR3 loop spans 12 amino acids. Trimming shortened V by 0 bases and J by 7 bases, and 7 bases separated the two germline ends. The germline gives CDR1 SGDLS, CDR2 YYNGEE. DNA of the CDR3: TGTGCCAGCAGCGTAGCCGGGGGTGAAGCTTTCTTT. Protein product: CASSVAGGEAFF. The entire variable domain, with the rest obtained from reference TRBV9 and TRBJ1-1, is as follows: DSGVTQTPKHLITATGQRVTLRCSPRSGDLSVYWYQQSLDQGLQFLIQYYNGEERAKGNILERFSAQQFPDLHSELNLSSLELGDSALYFCASSVAGGEAFFGQGTRLTVV.

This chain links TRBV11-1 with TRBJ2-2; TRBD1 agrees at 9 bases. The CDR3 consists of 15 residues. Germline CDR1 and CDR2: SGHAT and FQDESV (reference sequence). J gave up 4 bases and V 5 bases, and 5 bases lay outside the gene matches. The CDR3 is CASSLGQGSTGELFF. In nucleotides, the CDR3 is TGTGCCAGCAGCCTGGGACAGGGCAGCACCGGGGAGCTGTTTTTT.

The CDR3 region is CASSIEGPTETQYF. DNA for the CDR3: TGTGCCAGTAGTATAGAGGGCCCCACGGAGACCCAGTACTTC. The chain has TRBV19 and TRBJ2-5; no firm D call. Trimming pared 0 bases from V and 5 bases from J, leaving 10 bases between. Germline CDR1 LNHDA, CDR2 SQIVND (reference sequence). The CDR3 runs to 14 residues.

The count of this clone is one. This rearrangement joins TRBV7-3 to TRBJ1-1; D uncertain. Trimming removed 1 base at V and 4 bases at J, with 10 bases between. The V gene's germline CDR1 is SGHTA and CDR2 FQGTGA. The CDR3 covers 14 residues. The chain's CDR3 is CASSLSPVPTEAFF. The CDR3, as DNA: TGTGCCAGCAGCTTAAGTCCGGTTCCCACTGAAGCTTTCTTT.

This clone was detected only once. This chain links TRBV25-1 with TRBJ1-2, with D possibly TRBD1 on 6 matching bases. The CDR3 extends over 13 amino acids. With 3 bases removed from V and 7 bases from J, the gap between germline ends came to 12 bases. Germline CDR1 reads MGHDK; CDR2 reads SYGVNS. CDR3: CASSDTGQGGYTF. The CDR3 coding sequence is TGTGCCAGCAGTGATACAGGGCAGGGTGGCTACACCTTC.

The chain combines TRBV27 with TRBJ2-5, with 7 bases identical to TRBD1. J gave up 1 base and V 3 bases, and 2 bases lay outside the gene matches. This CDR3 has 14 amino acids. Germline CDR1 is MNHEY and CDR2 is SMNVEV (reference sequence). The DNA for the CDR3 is TGTGCCAGCAGTTTGACAGGGCGCCAAGAGACCCAGTACTTC. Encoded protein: CASSLTGRQETQYF.

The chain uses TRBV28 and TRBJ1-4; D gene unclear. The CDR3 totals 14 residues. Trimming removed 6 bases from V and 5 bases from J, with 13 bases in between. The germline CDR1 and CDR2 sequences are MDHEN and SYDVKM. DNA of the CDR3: TGTGCCAGCAGGGGCCTCCTCATCAATGAAAAACTGTTTTTT. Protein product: CASRGLLINEKLFF. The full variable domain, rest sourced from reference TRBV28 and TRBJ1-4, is DVKVTQSSRYLVKRTGEKVFLECVQDMDHENMFWYRQDPGLGLRLIYFSYDVKMKEKGDIPEGYSVSREKKERFSLILESASTNQTSMYLCASRGLLINEKLFFGSGTQLSVL.

Here the CDR3 DNA reads TGTGCCAGCACTGGGGGCCCCCCCGCGACAGATACGCAGTATTTT. Protein sequence: CASTGGPPATDTQYF. The chain carries TRBV2 and TRBJ2-3; tentative D call: TRBD1 (6 bases). The length of the CDR3 is 15 residues. Germline V gene sequence: CDR1 SNHLY, CDR2 FYNNEI. Trimming removed 7 bases from V and 3 bases from J, with 17 bases in between. Variable domain in full (rest from reference TRBV2 and TRBJ2-3): EPEVTQTPSHQVTQMGQEVILRCVPISNHLYFYWYRQILGQKVEFLVSFYNNEISEKSEIFDDQFSVERPDGSNFTLKIRSTKLEDSAMYFCASTGGPPATDTQYFGPGTRLTVL.